The 5 T cell receptor beta chains reported below all come from one sample, sequenced in a study of cytomegalovirus exposure and HLA in healthy donors. Produced via immunoSEQ multiplex PCR; TCRdb's table is partial and in-frame only. Among about 130,000 clones, roughly nine tenths were seen once, and the ten largest hold around 1.1%. Material for sequencing was PBMCs. All receptors derive from a woman aged 18-30 years in good health and CMV-seronegative.

The chain joins TRBV28 to TRBJ2-3; the match to TRBD2 covers 10 bases. V was pared by 3 bases and J by 2 bases, with 11 bases of the junction left unmatched. The CDR3 has 18 residues. Germline CDR1 is MDHEN and CDR2 is SYDVKM. The CDR3 nucleotides are TGTGCCAGCAGTTTGAATAGCGGGGGGACAACCGCCACAGATACGCAGTATTTT. Amino acid sequence: CASSLNSGGTTATDTQYF.

This chain joins TRBV28 and TRBJ1-1, with unresolved D. The CDR3 runs 15 residues. Between the trimmed V and J ends, which lost 3 bases and 5 bases, there was a span of 16 bases. Germline CDR1 reads MDHEN; CDR2 reads SYDVKM. As DNA, the CDR3 is TGTGCCAGCAGTTTCTATGCGGCGGGTTGGACTGAAGCTTTCTTT. Amino acids: CASSFYAAGWTEAFF.

This clone occurred a few times. The chain joins TRBV28 to TRBJ1-6; 10 bases fit TRBD1. Trimming removed 6 bases from V and 8 bases from J; junction bases left unmatched: 10. The CDR3 extends over 16 amino acids. Germline CDR1 reads MDHEN; CDR2 reads SYDVKM. In DNA form, the CDR3 reads TGTGCCAGCAGCGGGGTCTGGGACAGGGGTCATTCACCCCTCCACTTT. Amino acids: CASSGVWDRGHSPLHF.

This clone was picked up one time. The V and J genes are TRBV11-2 and TRBJ1-4; D uncertain. With 3 bases removed from V and 8 bases from J, the gap between germline ends came to 19 bases. CDR1 SGHAT and CDR2 FQNNGV come from the germline V gene. CDR3 length: 16 amino acids. The DNA of the CDR3 is TGTGCCAGCAGCTTGAGGACGGACTCTACCCGAGAAAAACTGTTTTTT. Translating it yields CASSLRTDSTREKLFF.

V gene TRBV28 combines with J gene TRBJ2-3, with 9 positions matching TRBD1. V lost 2 bases, J lost 6 bases, and 15 bases stayed unmatched. From germline, CDR1 is MDHEN and CDR2 SYDVKM. This CDR3 region has 18 residues. For the CDR3, the DNA is TGTGCCAGCAGTTTACCGCTTAGTAGGACAGGGGTTTTGGATACGCAGTATTTT. It encodes CASSLPLSRTGVLDTQYF.